This T cell receptor (beta chain) comes out of a study of T cells after posttransplantation cyclophosphamide. Study-wide points: Tissue-infiltrating T cells from skin or gut overlapped little with blood T cells.

Methotrexate plus calcineurin inhibitor accompanied controls' myeloablative marrow transplants; sampling was 1 year later. V shed 5 bases and J 2 bases; nucleotides not matched to a gene: 7. CDR1 and CDR2 (germline): MNHNY, SVGAGI (reference sequence). The CDR3 extends over 15 amino acids. Measured with immunoSEQ multiplex PCR; TCRdb has only the in-frame clones, and not every one. Counted here are fewer than 20,000 clones, roughly 80% occurring once; the ten biggest clones make up approximately 3%. Concerning this clone itself: Antigen specificity is unknown.

J is TRBJ2-7 and V is TRBV6-6, with 9 positions matching TRBD1. Here the sequenced sample was PBMCs, taken around 59 weeks after allogeneic stem cell transplant with calcineurin inhibitor and methotrexate. The receptor comes from a male patient in his 30s who received an allogeneic stem cell transplant from an unrelated donor, was CMV-positive, and had acute and chronic GVHD. The graft donor may have contributed some T cells. CDR3 nucleotides: TGTGCCAGCAGTCCCCCCGGGACAGGGACCTACGAGCAGTACTTC. Translating it yields CASSPPGTGTYEQYF.